Following are 22 T cell receptor beta chains from one sample sequenced in a study of blood T cells in healthy people across ages. Alongside a J-beta primer mix, a sample-barcoded 5' primer served in a second PCR lasting about 7 to 12 cycles. MiXCR, run by TCRdb on the 5' RACE reads, gives a single entry per CDR3 protein. The data show approximately 580,000 distinct CDR3 sequences, less than 25% seen once. This same sample was also taken into another study, of T cells of mothers and their children.

The specimen was blood. These receptors all come from a boy aged 10-17 years in good health.

The chain is built from TRBV6-2 or TRBV6-3 and TRBJ2-3, with TRBD1 matching over 8 bases. Trimming removed 7 bases from V and 1 base from J; junction bases left unmatched: 19. Per the germline V gene, CDR1 is MNHEY and CDR2 is SVGEGT. This CDR3 has 19 amino acids. The DNA of the CDR3 is TGTGCCAGCAATCCCGGACAGGGCCTACCATCAAGCCGCACAGATACGCAGTATTTT. Translating gives CASNPGQGLPSSRTDTQYF.

The chain is built from TRBV20-1 and TRBJ2-1; D may be TRBD2 (7 bases). V was shortened by 8 bases and J by 7 bases, with 21 bases between the two germline ends. The CDR3 runs to 14 residues. CDR1 is DFQATT and CDR2 is SNEGSKA in the germline V gene (reference sequence). The DNA for the CDR3 is TGCAGTTCCTACGGGGAGGGACACGGAAATGAGCAGTTCTTC. This codes for CSSYGEGHGNEQFF.

Turning to this clonotype: The junction shows a germline mismatch at one end, possibly a read error. The rearrangement links TRBV28 to TRBJ2-5; D perhaps matches TRBD1 (5 bases). Gene TRBJ2-7 matches the end of the DNA better, so the J call may be wrong. CDR1 is MDHEN, CDR2 SYDVKM, per germline. The CDR3 covers 14 residues. The CDR3 DNA is TGTGCCAACAGTTATCAGGGAATAGTCTACGAGCAGTACTTC. Its protein product is CANSYQGIVYEQYF.

The chain recombines TRBV6-2 or TRBV6-3 with TRBJ2-5, with 13 nucleotides matching TRBD2. TRBJ2-1 explains the end of the DNA better; the J call may be wrong. The germline CDR1 and CDR2 sequences are MNHEY and SVGEGT. The CDR3 loop spans 20 amino acids. CDR3 protein: CASSYPTSGRAGSLVNEQFF. CDR3 DNA sequence: TGTGCCAGCAGTTACCCCACTAGCGGGAGGGCCGGGTCCTTAGTCAATGAGCAGTTCTTC.

There are a few counts of this clonotype. The V call is TRBV5-1, the J call TRBJ2-5; D is possibly TRBD2 (6 bases). The CDR3 covers 16 residues. V was shortened by 3 bases and J by 8 bases, with 23 bases between the two germline ends. The germline V gene has CDR1 SGHRS and CDR2 YFSETQ. The CDR3 sequence is CASSSEGGGAQETQYF. The CDR3 nucleotides are TGCGCCAGCAGCTCCGAAGGCGGCGGGGCGCAGGAAACCCAGTACTTC.

The chain combines TRBV20-1 with TRBJ1-1, with 10 bases identical to TRBD1. The CDR3 is 14 residues long. Unmatched junction bases numbered 7, after V lost 6 bases and J lost 3 bases. Per germline, CDR1 DFQATT and CDR2 SNEGSKA (reference sequence). CDR3 sequence reads: CSAMTGTGDTEAFF. The CDR3 DNA follows: TGCAGTGCGATGACCGGGACAGGGGACACTGAAGCTTTCTTT.

The rearrangement joins TRBV20-1 to TRBJ2-5; 7 bases align to TRBD2. This CDR3 contains 13 residues. Per the germline V gene, CDR1 is DFQATT and CDR2 is SNEGSKA (reference sequence). After removal of 3 bases from V and 8 bases from J, the junction contained 9 bases not matched to a gene. CDR3 loop: CSASDREGLTQYF. Here the CDR3 DNA reads TGCAGTGCTAGTGATAGGGAGGGTCTCACCCAGTACTTC.

The rearrangement joins TRBV6-6 to TRBJ1-4; TRBD1 matches 9 bases. The germline CDR1 and CDR2 sequences are MNHNY and SVGAGI (reference sequence). V shed 1 base and J 6 bases; nucleotides not matched to a gene: 9. The CDR3 covers 17 residues. CDR3 sequence reads: CASSYYSRTGGYEKLFF. CDR3 coding DNA: TGTGCCAGCAGTTACTACTCAAGAACAGGGGGCTATGAAAAACTGTTTTTT.

This clonotype occurred once. V is TRBV10-3 and J is TRBJ2-1; 7 nucleotides align to TRBD2. The CDR3 is 14 residues long. V was pared by 3 bases and J by 6 bases, with 5 bases of the junction left unmatched. Germline V gives CDR1 ENHRY, CDR2 SYGVKD. The CDR3 nucleotides are TGTGCCATCAGTGACAGGACTAGTAGCAATGAGCAGTTCTTC. Translation gives CAISDRTSSNEQFF.

In its sample, this clonotype was seen a few times. This chain links TRBV28 with TRBJ2-1; 10 nucleotides agree with TRBD1. CDR3 length: 15 amino acids. CDR1 and CDR2 from the germline V gene are MDHEN and SYDVKM. Trimming cost V 5 bases and J 5 bases; bases outside gene matches: 6. The CDR3 is CASSGPGQGNNEQFF. The CDR3 DNA is TGTGCCAGCAGTGGTCCGGGACAGGGGAACAATGAGCAGTTCTTC.

The sample holds a few counts of this clonotype. This chain joins TRBV20-1 and TRBJ1-1; D is uncertain. Germline loops: CDR1 DFQATT, CDR2 SNEGSKA (reference sequence). The CDR3 has 11 residues. Trimming stripped 7 bases from V and 2 bases from J, with 8 bases between. The chain's CDR3 is CSGQGNTEAFF. CDR3 DNA: TGCAGTGGACAAGGAAACACTGAAGCTTTCTTT.

This clonotype was observed a handful of times. The genes are TRBV25-1 and TRBJ1-6; perhaps TRBD1 as D (6 bases). The V end was cut by 6 bases, the J end by 14 bases, with 20 bases between. Germline assignment: CDR1 MGHDK and CDR2 SYGVNS. The CDR3 consists of 14 residues. In DNA form, the CDR3 reads TGTGCCAGCAGGGACAGCACCCTGGGTGGGACCCTCCACTTT. This encodes CASRDSTLGGTLHF.

About this clonotype: A much larger clone differs from this one at a single base, so this may be a read error. The chain combines TRBV7-3 with TRBJ1-2; TRBD1 aligns across 8 bases. CDR1 and CDR2 (germline): SGHTA, FQGTGA. The CDR3 contains 14 residues. CDR3 coding DNA: TGTGCCAGCAGTCCCGACAGGGGTGGACCTGGCTGCACCTTC. This encodes CASSPDRGGPGCTF. The full variable domain, in which reference TRBV7-3 and TRBJ1-2 provide the parts outside the CDR3, is GAGVSQTPSNKVTEKGKYVELRCDPISGHTALYWYRQSLGQGPEFLIYFQGTGAADDSGLPNDRFFAVRPEGSVSTLKIQRTERGDSAVYLCASSPDRGGPGCTFGSGTRLTVV.

There are a few counts of this clonotype. A junction end diverges from the germline sequence, so it may reflect a read error. The rearrangement joins TRBV7-7 to TRBJ2-5; 7 bases align to TRBD2. The CDR3 loop spans 18 amino acids. Germline loops: CDR1 SSHAT, CDR2 FNYEAQ (reference sequence). In DNA, the CDR3 is TGTGCTAGCAGCTTAGCAGTGAGCGCCAGCGGGGCCCAAGAGACCCAGTACTTC. Translating gives CASSLAVSASGAQETQYF.

This rearrangement joins TRBV6-5 to TRBJ1-1, with a possible D match to TRBD1 (6 bases). Looked up from germline, CDR1 is MNHEY and CDR2 is SVGAGI. Trimming took off 10 bases at V and 1 base at J, with 13 bases between the two ends. This CDR3 spans 13 amino acids. The CDR3, as DNA: TGTGCCACTCAGGGGACTTCGAACACTGAAGCTTTCTTT. This codes for CATQGTSNTEAFF.

The rearrangement joins TRBV13 to TRBJ1-6; perhaps TRBD1 as D (5 bases). From germline, CDR1 is PRHDT and CDR2 FYEKMQ (reference sequence). The CDR3 totals 14 residues. V was shortened by 3 bases and J by 7 bases, with 10 bases between the two germline ends. DNA of the CDR3: TGTGCCAGCAGCTTGGCAGGGCCGAATTCACCCCTCCACTTT. Translating it yields CASSLAGPNSPLHF.

V is TRBV7-9 and J is TRBJ1-6, with D uncertain. Germline values: CDR1 SEHNR, CDR2 FQNEAQ (reference sequence). Trimming removed 4 bases at V and 6 bases at J, with 13 bases between. The CDR3 extends over 15 amino acids. DNA for the CDR3: TGTGCCAGCAGCTCTAACAGAGATGCTAATTCACCCCTCCACTTT. The encoded protein is CASSSNRDANSPLHF.

This chain uses TRBV5-1 with TRBJ1-1, with 7 bases that match TRBD1. The length of the CDR3 is 14 residues. Unmatched junction bases numbered 5, after V lost 1 base and J lost 5 bases. Germline assignment: CDR1 SGHRS and CDR2 YFSETQ. The CDR3 DNA follows: TGCGCCAGCAGCTTGCAGGCAGGGGGGACTGAAGCTTTCTTT. Translated, it gives CASSLQAGGTEAFF.

Many counts were recorded for this clonotype. This chain joins TRBV7-3 and TRBJ1-2, with no clear D. The germline gives CDR1 SGHTA, CDR2 FQGTGA. This CDR3 spans 14 amino acids. V dropped 2 bases and J dropped 2 bases, with 9 bases sitting between them. The CDR3 coding sequence is TGTGCCAGCAGCTTATCCGGTCAGAACTATGGCTACACCTTC. Protein sequence: CASSLSGQNYGYTF.

This clonotype was seen a few times. This sequence joins TRBV7-2 and TRBJ1-4; 10 nucleotides match TRBD1. This CDR3 contains 13 residues. J was trimmed by 7 bases and V by 4 bases; bases with no gene match: 0. Germline CDR1 is SGHTA and CDR2 is FQGNSA. The CDR3 loop is CASSWDRGEKLFF. CDR3 nucleotides: TGTGCCAGCAGCTGGGACAGGGGTGAAAAACTGTTTTTT.

The rearrangement joins TRBV6-8 to TRBJ2-1, with D possibly being TRBD2 (6 bases). Deletions cut 6 bases from V and 12 bases from J, with 15 bases between. This CDR3 contains 12 residues. The V gene's germline CDR1 is MNHGY and CDR2 SAAAGT. The CDR3 nucleotides read TGTGCCAGCAGAACCGGGGGTTTGGGGCAGTTCTTC. This gives the protein CASRTGGLGQFF.

The chain has TRBV29-1 and TRBJ2-5, with D uncertain. Gene TRBJ2-1 matches the end of the DNA better, so the J call may be wrong. The CDR3 length is 13 residues. CDR1 is SQVTM, CDR2 ANQGSEA, per germline. The CDR3 coding sequence is TGCAGCGTTGAACATCACGATATCAATGAGCAGTTCTTC. The encoded protein is CSVEHHDINEQFF.